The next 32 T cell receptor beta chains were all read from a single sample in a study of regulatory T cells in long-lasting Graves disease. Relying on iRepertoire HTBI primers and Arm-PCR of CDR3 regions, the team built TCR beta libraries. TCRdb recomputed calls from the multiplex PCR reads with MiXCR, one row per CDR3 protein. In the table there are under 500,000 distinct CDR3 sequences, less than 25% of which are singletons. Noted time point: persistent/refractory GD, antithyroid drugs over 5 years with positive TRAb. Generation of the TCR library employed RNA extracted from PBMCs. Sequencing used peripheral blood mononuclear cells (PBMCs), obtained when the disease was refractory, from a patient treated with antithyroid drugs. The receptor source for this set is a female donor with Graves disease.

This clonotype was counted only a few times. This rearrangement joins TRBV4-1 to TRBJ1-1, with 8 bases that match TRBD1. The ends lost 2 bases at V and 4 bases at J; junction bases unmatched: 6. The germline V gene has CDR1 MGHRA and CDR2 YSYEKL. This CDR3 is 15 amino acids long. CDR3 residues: CASSQLITGGTEAFF. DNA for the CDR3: TGCGCCAGCAGCCAACTCATCACAGGGGGCACTGAAGCTTTCTTT.

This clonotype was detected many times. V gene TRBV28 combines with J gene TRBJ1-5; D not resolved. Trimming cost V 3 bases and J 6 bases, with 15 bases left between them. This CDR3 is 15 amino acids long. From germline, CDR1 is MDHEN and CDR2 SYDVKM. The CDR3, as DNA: TGTGCCAGCAGTTTCCACGGACCTAAGAGTCAGCCCCAGCATTTT. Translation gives CASSFHGPKSQPQHF.

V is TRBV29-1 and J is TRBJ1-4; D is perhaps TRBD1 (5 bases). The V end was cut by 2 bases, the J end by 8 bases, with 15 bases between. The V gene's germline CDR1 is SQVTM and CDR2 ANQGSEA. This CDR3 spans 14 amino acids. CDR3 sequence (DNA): TGCAGCGTTGAACGATCCCCTACAGGAGAAAAACTGTTTTTT. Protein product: CSVERSPTGEKLFF.

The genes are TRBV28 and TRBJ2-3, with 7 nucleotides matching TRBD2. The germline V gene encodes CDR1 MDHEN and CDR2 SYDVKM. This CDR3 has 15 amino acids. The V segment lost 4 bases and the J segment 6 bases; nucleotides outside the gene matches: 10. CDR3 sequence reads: CASSSATSLTDTQYF. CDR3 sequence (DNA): TGTGCCAGCAGTTCGGCGACTAGCTTAACTGATACGCAGTATTTT.

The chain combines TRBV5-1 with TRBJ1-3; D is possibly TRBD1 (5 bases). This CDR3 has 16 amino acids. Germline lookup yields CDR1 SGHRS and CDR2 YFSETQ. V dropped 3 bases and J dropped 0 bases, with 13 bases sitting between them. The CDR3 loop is CASSSRGLSSGNTIYF. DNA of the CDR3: TGCGCCAGCAGCTCACGGGGGTTGAGCTCTGGAAACACCATATATTTT.

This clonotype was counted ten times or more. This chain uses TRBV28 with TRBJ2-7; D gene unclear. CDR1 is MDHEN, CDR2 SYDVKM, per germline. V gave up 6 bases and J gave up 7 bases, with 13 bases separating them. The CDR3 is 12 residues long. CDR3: CASSPPFGEQYF. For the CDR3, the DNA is TGTGCCAGCAGCCCCCCCTTTGGGGAGCAGTACTTC.

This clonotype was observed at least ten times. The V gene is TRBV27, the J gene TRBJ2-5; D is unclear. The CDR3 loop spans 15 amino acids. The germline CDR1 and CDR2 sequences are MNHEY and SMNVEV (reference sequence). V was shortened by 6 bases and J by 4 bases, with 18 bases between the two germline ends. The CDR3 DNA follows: TGTGCCAGCAGACAACTGGCGCCCACCCTAGAGACCCAGTACTTC. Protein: CASRQLAPTLETQYF.

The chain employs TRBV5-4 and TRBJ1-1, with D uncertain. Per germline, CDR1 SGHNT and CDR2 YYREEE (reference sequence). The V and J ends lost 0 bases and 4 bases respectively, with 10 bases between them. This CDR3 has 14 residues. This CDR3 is CASSLDYKGTEAFF. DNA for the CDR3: TGTGCCAGCAGCTTGGACTACAAGGGCACTGAAGCTTTCTTT.

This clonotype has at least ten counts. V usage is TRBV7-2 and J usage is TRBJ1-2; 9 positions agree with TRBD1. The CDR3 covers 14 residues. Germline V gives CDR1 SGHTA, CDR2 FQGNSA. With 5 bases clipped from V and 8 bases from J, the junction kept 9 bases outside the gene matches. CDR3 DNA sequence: TGTGCCAGCAGCCGGGACAGGGCCACGAAGGGCTACACCTTC. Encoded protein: CASSRDRATKGYTF.

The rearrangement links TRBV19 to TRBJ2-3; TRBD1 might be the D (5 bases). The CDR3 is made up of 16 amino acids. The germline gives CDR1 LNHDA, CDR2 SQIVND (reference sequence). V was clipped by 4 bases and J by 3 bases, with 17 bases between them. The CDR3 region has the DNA TGTGCCAGTAGTAGAATATGGGGCCGGAAGACAGATACGCAGTATTTT. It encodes CASSRIWGRKTDTQYF.

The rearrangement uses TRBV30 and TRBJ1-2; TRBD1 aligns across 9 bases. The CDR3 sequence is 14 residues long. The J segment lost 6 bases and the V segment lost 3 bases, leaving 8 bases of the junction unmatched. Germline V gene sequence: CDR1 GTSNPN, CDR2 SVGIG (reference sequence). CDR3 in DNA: TGTGCCTGGAGCCCGGGACAGGGCCTCAATGGCTACACCTTC. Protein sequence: CAWSPGQGLNGYTF.

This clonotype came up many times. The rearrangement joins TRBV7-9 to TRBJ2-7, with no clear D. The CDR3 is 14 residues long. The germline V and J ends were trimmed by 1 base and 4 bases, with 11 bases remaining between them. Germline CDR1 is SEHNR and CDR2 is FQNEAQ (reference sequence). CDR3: CASSLGRVTYEQYF. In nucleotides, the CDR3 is TGTGCCAGCAGCTTAGGGCGAGTCACGTACGAGCAGTACTTC.

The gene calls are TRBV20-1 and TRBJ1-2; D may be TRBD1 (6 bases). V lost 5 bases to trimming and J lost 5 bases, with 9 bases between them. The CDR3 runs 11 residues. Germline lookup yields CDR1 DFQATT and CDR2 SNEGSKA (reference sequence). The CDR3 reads CSALGQYGYTF. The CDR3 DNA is TGCAGTGCTCTAGGACAGTATGGCTACACCTTC.

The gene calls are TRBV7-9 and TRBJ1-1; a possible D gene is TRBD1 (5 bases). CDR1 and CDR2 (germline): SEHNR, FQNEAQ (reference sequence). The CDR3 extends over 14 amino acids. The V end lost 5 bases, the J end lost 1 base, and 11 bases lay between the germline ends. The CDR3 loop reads CASSVGATNTEAFF. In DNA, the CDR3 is TGTGCCAGCAGCGTCGGGGCTACGAACACTGAAGCTTTCTTT.

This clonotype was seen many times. CDR3: CASSPPTSGYTGTGELFF. In DNA form, the CDR3 reads TGTGCCAGCAGTCCCCCGACTAGCGGGTACACGGGGACCGGGGAGCTGTTTTTT. The genes are TRBV2 and TRBJ2-2, with TRBD2 identical over 10 bases. Germline-derived CDR1 and CDR2 are SNHLY and FYNNEI. V lost 5 bases and J lost 5; bases outside the gene matches: 14. This CDR3 has 18 residues.

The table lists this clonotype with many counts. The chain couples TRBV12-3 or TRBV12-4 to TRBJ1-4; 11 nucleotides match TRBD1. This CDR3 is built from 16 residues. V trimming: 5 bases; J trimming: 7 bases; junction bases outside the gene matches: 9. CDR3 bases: TGTGCCAGCAGTGGACAGGGGGCGATTGTAGGTGAAAAACTGTTTTTT. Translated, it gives CASSGQGAIVGEKLFF.

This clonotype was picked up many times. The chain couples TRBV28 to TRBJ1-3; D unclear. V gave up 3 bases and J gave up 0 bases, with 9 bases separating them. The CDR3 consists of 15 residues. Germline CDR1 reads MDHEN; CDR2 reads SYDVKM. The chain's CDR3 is CASSFSRGSGNTIYF. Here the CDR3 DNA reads TGTGCCAGCAGTTTTAGTCGGGGCTCTGGAAACACCATATATTTT.

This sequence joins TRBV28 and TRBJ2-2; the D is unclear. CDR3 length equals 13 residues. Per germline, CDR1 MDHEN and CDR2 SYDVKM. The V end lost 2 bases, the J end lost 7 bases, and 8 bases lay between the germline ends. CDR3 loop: CASSLGWYGELFF. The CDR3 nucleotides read TGTGCCAGCAGTTTAGGGTGGTACGGGGAGCTGTTTTTT.

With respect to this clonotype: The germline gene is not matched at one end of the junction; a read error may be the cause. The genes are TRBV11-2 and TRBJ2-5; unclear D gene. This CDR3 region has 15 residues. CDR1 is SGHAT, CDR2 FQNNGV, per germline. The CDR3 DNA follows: TGTGCCAGCAGCCAAAGCCCTGGGCGGCAAGAGACCCAGCACTTC. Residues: CASSQSPGRQETQHF.

The CDR3: CTAGHPTTGELFF. Written as DNA, the CDR3 is TGCACCGCGGGTCATCCGACCACCGGGGAGCTGTTTTTT. The gene calls are TRBV20-1 and TRBJ2-2, with D possibly TRBD2 on 5 matching bases. From germline, CDR1 is DFQATT and CDR2 SNEGSKA (reference sequence). There are 13 residues in the CDR3.

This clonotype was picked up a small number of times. Written as DNA, the CDR3 is TGCAGTGCACAAGCGGCGAACACCGGGGAGCTGTTTTTT. Protein: CSAQAANTGELFF. The chain couples TRBV20-1 to TRBJ2-2, with D tentatively TRBD2 (5 bases). The CDR3 contains 13 residues. V lost 6 bases, J lost 0 bases, and 8 bases lay in between. Germline loops: CDR1 DFQATT, CDR2 SNEGSKA (reference sequence).

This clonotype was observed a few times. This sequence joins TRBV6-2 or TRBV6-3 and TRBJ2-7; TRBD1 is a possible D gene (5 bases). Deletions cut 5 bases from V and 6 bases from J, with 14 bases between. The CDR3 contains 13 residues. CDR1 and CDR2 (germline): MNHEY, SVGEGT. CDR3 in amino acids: CASSDLTGGEQYF. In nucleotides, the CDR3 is TGTGCCAGCAGTGATCTAACAGGCGGCGAGCAGTACTTC.

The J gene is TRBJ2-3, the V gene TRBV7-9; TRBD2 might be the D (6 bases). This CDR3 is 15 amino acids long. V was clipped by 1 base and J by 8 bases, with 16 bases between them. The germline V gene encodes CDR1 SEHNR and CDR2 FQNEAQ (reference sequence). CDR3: CASSLGVTGDSTQYF. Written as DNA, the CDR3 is TGTGCCAGCAGCTTAGGAGTAACGGGAGATTCTACGCAGTATTTT.

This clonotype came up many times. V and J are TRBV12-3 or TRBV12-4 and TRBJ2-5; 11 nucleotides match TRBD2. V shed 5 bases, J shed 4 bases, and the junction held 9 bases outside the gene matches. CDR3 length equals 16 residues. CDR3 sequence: CASSQMIGTSGETQYF. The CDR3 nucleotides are TGTGCCAGCAGTCAAATGATCGGGACTAGCGGAGAGACCCAGTACTTC.

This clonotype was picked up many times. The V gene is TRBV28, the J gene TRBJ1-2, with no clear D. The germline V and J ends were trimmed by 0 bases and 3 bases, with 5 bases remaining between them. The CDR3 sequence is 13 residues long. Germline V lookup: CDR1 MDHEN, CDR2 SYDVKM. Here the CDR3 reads CASSLWLDYGYTF. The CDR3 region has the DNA TGTGCCAGCAGTTTATGGTTAGACTATGGCTACACCTTC.

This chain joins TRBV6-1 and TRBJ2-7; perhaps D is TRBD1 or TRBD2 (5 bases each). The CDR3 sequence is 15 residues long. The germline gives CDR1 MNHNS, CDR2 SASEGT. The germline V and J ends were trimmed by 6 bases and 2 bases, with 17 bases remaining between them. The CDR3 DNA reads TGTGCCAGCAGCGACACACCGGGGCGTACCTACGAGCAGTACTTC. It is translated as CASSDTPGRTYEQYF.

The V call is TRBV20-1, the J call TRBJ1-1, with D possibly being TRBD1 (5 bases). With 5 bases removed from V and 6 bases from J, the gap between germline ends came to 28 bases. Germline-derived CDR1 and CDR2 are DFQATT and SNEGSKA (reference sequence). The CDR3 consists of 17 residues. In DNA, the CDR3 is TGCAGTGCTTCCGGGACGGATGCGGTTGGGGGGACTTCTGAAGCTTTCTTT. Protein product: CSASGTDAVGGTSEAFF.

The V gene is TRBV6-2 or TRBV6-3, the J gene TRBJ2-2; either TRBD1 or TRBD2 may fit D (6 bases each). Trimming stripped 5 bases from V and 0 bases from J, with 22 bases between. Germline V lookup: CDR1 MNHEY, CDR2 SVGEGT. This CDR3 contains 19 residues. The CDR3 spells CASSMRGGLGFANTGELFF. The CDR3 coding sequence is TGTGCCAGCAGTATGCGAGGGGGGTTAGGGTTCGCGAACACCGGGGAGCTGTTTTTT.

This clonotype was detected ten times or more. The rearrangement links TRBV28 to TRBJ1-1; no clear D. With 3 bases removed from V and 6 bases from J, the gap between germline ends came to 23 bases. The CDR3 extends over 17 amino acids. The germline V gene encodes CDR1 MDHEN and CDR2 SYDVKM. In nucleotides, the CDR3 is TGTGCCAGCAGTTTCCCCACCCTACCCGACCCGGCGGCTGAAGCTTTCTTT. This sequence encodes CASSFPTLPDPAAEAFF.

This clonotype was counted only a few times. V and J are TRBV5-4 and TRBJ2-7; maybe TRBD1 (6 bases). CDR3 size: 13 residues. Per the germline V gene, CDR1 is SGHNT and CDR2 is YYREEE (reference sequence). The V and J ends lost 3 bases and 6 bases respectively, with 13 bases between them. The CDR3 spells CASSYTTGPEQYF. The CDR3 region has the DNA TGTGCCAGCAGCTATACTACAGGGCCCGAGCAGTACTTC.

CDR3 residues: CASQDRGSSYEQYF. CDR3 bases: TGTGCCAGTCAGGACAGGGGAAGCTCCTACGAGCAGTACTTC. The chain couples TRBV19 to TRBJ2-7; 9 nucleotides match TRBD1. CDR1 and CDR2 (germline): LNHDA, SQIVND (reference sequence). Losses at the gene ends were 8 bases for V and 0 bases for J; bases not matched to a gene: 5. This CDR3 contains 14 residues.

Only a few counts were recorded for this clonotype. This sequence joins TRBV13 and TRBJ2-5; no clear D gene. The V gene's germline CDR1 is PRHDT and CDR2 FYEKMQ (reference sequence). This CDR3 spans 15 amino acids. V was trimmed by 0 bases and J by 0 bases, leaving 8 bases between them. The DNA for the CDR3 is TGTGCCAGCAGCTTAGGCGAGACGTACCAAGAGACCCAGTACTTC. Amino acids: CASSLGETYQETQYF.